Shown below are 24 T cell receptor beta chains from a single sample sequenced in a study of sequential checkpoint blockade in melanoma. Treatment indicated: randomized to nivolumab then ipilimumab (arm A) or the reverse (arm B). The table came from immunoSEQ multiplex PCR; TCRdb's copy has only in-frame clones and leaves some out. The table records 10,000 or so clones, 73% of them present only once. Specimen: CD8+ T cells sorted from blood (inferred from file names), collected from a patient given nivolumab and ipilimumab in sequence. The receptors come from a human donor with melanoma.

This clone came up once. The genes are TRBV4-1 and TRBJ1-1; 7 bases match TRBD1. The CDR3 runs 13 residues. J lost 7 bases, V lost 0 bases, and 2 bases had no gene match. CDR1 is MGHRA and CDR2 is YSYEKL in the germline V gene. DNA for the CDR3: TGCGCCAGCAGCCAAGAAACAGGGGATGAAGCTTTCTTT. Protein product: CASSQETGDEAFF.

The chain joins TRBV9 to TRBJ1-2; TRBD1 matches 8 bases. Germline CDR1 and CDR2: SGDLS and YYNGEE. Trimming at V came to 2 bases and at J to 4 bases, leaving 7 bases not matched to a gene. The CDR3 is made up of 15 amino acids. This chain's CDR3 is CASSVSDRGLYGYTF. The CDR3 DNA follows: TGTGCCAGCAGCGTGAGCGACAGGGGACTCTATGGCTACACCTTC. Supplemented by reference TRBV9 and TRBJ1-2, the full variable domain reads DSGVTQTPKHLITATGQRVTLRCSPRSGDLSVYWYQQSLDQGLQFLIQYYNGEERAKGNILERFSAQQFPDLHSELNLSSLELGDSALYFCASSVSDRGLYGYTFGSGTRLTVV.

For the CDR3, the DNA is TGCGCCAGCAGCTTGGTAGTAGCGGGGACCCAAGAGACCCAGTACTTC. Protein product: CASSLVVAGTQETQYF. This rearrangement joins TRBV5-1 to TRBJ2-5; 8 bases are a match to TRBD2. Germline trimming cut 0 bases from V and 1 base from J; bases unmatched to any gene: 5. This CDR3 has 16 amino acids. CDR1 is SGHRS and CDR2 is YFSETQ in the germline V gene.

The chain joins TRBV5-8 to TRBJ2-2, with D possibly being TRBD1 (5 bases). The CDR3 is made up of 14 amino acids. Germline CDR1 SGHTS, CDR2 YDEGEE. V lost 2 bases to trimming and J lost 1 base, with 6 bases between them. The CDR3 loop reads CASSLRGNTGELFF. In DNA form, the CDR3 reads TGTGCCAGCAGCTTAAGGGGGAACACCGGGGAGCTGTTTTTT.

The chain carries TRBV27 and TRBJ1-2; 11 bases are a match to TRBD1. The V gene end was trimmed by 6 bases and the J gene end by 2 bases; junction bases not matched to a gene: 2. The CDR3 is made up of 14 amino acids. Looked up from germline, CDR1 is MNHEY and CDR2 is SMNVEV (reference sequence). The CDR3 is CASRGTGGNYGYTF. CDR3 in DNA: TGTGCCAGCAGGGGGACAGGGGGGAACTATGGCTACACCTTC.

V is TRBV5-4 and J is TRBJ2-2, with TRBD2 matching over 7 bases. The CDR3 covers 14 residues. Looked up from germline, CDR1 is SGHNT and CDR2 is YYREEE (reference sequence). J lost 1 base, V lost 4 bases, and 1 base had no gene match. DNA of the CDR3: TGTGCCAGCAGCGAGCGGGAGAACACCGGGGAGCTGTTTTTT. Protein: CASSERENTGELFF.

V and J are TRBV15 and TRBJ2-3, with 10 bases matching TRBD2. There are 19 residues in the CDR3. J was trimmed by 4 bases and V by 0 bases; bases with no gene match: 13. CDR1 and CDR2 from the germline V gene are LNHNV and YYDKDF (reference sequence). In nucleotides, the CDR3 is TGTGCCACCAGCAGAGAGCCTAGCGGGAGTTGGGAGAAGGCAGATACGCAGTATTTT. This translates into CATSREPSGSWEKADTQYF. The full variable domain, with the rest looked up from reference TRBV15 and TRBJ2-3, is DAMVIQNPRYQVTQFGKPVTLSCSQTLNHNVMYWYQQKSSQAPKLLFHYYDKDFNNEADTPDNFQSRRPNTSFCFLDIRSPGLGDTAMYLCATSREPSGSWEKADTQYFGPGTRLTVL.

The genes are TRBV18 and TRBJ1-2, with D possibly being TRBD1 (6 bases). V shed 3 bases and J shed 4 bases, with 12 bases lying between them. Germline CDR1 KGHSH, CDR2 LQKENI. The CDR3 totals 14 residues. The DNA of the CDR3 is TGTGCCAGCTCACCTTGGACAGCTTTCTATGGCTACACCTTC. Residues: CASSPWTAFYGYTF.

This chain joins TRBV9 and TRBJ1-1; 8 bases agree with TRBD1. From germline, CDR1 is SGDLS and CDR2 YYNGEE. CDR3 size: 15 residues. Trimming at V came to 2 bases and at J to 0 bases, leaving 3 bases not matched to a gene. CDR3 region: CASSVWTGMNTEAFF. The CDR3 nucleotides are TGTGCCAGCAGCGTTTGGACAGGGATGAACACTGAAGCTTTCTTT.

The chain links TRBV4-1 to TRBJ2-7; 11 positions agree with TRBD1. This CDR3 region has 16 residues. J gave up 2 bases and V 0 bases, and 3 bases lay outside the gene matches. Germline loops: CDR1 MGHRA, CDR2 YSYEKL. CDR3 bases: TGCGCCAGCAGCCAAGATGAGGGACAGGGGGCCTACGAGCAGTACGTC. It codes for CASSQDEGQGAYEQYV.

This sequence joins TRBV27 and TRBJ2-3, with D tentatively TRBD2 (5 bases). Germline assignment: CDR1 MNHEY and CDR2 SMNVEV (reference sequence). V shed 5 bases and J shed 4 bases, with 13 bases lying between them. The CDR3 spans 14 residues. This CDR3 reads CASSPSLGADTQYF. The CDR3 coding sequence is TGTGCCAGCAGTCCTAGCCTTGGGGCAGATACGCAGTATTTT.

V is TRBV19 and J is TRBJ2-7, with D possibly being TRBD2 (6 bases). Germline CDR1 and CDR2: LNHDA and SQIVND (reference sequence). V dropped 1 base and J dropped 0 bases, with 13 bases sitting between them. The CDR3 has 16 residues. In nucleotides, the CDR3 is TGTGCCAGTAGTATAGGGAAGGGACTGCACTCCTACGAGCAGTACTTC. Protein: CASSIGKGLHSYEQYF.

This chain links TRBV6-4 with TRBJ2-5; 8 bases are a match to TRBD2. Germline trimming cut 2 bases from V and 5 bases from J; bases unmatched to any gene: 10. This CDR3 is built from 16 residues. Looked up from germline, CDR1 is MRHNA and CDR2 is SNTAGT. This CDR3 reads CASSDTNSGAPETQYF. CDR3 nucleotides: TGTGCCAGCAGTGACACGAATAGCGGGGCCCCTGAGACCCAGTACTTC.

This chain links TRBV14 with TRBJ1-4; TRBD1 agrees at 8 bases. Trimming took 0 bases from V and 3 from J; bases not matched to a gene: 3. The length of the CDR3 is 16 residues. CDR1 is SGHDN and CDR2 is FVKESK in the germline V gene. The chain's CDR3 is CASSQDLGQANEKLFF. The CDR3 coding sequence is TGTGCCAGCAGCCAAGATCTGGGACAGGCTAATGAAAAACTGTTTTTT.

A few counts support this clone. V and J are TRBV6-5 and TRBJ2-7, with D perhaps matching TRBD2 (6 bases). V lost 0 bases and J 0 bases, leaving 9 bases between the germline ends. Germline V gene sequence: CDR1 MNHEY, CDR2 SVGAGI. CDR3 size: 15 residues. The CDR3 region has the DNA TGTGCCAGCAGTTACTCGCGCGGGGACTCCTACGAGCAGTACTTC. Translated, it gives CASSYSRGDSYEQYF.

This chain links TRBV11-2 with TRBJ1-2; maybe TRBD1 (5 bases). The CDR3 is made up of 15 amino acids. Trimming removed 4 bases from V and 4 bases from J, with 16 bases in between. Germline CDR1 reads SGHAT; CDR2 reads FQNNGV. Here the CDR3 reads CASSSPGGKSYGYTF. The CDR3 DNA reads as TGTGCCAGCAGCTCCCCCGGGGGAAAGAGCTATGGCTACACCTTC.

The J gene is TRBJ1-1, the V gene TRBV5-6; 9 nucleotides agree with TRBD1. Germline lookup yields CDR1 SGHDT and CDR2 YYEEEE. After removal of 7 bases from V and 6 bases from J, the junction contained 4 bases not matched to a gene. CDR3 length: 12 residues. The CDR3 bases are TGTGCCAGCGGCACAGGGGGCTCTGAAGCTTTCTTT. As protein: CASGTGGSEAFF.

The CDR3 loop reads CASSIEGTGGTDTQYF. CDR3 nucleotide sequence: TGTGCCAGTAGTATAGAGGGGACAGGGGGCACAGATACGCAGTATTTT. The J gene is TRBJ2-3, the V gene TRBV19, with TRBD1 matching over 10 bases. Germline trimming cut 0 bases from V and 1 base from J; bases unmatched to any gene: 1. Germline V gene sequence: CDR1 LNHDA, CDR2 SQIVND (reference sequence). The CDR3 is 16 residues long. The whole variable domain, remainder taken from reference TRBV19 and TRBJ2-3, is DGGITQSPKYLFRKEGQNVTLSCEQNLNHDAMYWYRQDPGQGLRLIYYSQIVNDFQKGDIAEGYSVSREKKESFPLTVTSAQKNPTAFYLCASSIEGTGGTDTQYFGPGTRLTVL.

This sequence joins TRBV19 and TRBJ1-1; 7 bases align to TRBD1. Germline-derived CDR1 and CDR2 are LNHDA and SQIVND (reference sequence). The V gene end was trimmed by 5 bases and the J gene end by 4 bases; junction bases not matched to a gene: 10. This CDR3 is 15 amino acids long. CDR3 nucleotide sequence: TGTGCCAGTAGTGACCGACAGGGATTGGCCACTGAAGCTTTCTTT. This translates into CASSDRQGLATEAFF. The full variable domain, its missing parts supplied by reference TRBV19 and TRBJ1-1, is DGGITQSPKYLFRKEGQNVTLSCEQNLNHDAMYWYRQDPGQGLRLIYYSQIVNDFQKGDIAEGYSVSREKKESFPLTVTSAQKNPTAFYLCASSDRQGLATEAFFGQGTRLTVV.

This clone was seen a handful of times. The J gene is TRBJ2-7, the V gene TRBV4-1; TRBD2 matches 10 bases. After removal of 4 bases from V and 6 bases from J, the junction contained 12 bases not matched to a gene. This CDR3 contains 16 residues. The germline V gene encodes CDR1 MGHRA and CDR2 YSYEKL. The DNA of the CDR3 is TGCGCCAGCAGCCCTGGGGCTAGCGGGGGATATGGCGAGCAGTACTTC. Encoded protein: CASSPGASGGYGEQYF.

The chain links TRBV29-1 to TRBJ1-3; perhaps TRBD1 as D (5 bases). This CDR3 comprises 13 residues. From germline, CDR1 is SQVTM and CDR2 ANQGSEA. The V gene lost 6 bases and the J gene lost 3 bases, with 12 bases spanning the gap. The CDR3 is CSVRREDGNTIYF. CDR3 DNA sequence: TGCAGCGTCCGCAGGGAAGATGGAAACACCATATATTTT. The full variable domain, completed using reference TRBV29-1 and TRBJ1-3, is SAVISQKPSRDICQRGTSLTIQCQVDSQVTMMFWYRQQPGQSLTLIATANQGSEATYESGFVIDKFPISRPNLTFSTLTVSNMSPEDSSIYLCSVRREDGNTIYFGEGSWLTVV.

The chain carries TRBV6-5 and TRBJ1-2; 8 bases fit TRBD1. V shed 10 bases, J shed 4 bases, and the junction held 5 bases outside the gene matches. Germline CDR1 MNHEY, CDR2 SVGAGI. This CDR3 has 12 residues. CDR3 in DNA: TGTGCCACAGGGGGCGGCTTCTATGGCTACACCTTC. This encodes CATGGGFYGYTF.

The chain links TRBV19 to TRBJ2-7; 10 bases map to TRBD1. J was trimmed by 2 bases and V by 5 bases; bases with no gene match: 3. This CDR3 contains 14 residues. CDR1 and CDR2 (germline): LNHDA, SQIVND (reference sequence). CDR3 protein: CASSSGTGAYEQYF. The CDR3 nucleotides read TGTGCCAGTAGTTCCGGGACAGGGGCCTACGAGCAGTACTTC.

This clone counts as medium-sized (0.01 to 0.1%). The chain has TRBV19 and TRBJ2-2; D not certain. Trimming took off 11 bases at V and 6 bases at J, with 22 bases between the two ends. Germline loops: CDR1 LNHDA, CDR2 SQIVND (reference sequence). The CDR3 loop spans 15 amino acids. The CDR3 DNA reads TGTGCCTCCAACGCAGAGCGCCTCCTGTCCGGGGAGCTGTTTTTT. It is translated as CASNAERLLSGELFF.